Below, one T cell receptor beta chain is given with its context. Its target is not known. The PCR contained 60 Vbeta and 13 Jbeta primers. TCRdb keeps only in-frame clones here, not all; method: immunoSEQ multiplex PCR. The repertoire consists of 65,000 to 90,000 clones, with roughly 85% occurring once and the leading ten covering about 2.5%. The sample comes from a study of cytomegalovirus exposure and HLA in healthy donors. Turning to the study itself: Early released data had roughly 81 million unique TCRs, all coming from HLA-typed donors.

CDR3 size: 12 residues. Germline values: CDR1 SGHAT, CDR2 FQNNGV. The germline V and J ends were trimmed by 4 bases and 2 bases, with 6 bases remaining between them. Study-wide results and caveats: In a later analysis, TCR beta V- and J-gene trimming was associated with a missense DCLRE1C variant. The authors judged a highly shared variant cluster likely a sequencing artifact. A later analysis by the authors found several of the most significant clusters apparently linked to common viral pathogens.

Sequencing was performed on PBMCs. The clonotype comes from a man between 25 and 39 years old in good health and CMV-seronegative. The rearrangement joins TRBV11-2 to TRBJ2-7; possible D gene TRBD2, 5 bases. CDR3 bases: TGTGCCAGCAGCTCCGGGGCCTACGAGCAGTACTTC. Its protein is CASSSGAYEQYF.